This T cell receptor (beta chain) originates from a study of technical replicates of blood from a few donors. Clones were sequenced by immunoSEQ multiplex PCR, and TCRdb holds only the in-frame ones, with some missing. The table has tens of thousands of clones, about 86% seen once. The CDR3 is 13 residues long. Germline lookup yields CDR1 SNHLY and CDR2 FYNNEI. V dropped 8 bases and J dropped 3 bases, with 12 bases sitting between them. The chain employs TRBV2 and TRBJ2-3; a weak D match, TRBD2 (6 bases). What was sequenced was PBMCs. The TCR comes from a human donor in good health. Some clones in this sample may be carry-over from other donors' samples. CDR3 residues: CASGTSITDTQYF. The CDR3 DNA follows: TGTGCCAGCGGAACTAGCATAACAGATACGCAGTATTTT.